This TCR beta chain appears in the sequencing data of a study of blood T cell repertoires in COVID-19. Across the whole study: Samples representing acute and convalescent COVID-19 were sourced from the United States, Italy and Spain.

CDR3 length: 15 amino acids. Per germline, CDR1 SGHAT and CDR2 FQNNGV. After removal of 5 bases from V and 5 bases from J, the junction contained 7 bases not matched to a gene. Study processing details: Estimation of nucleated cell counts was performed using reference gene primer amplification. Method: immunoSEQ multiplex PCR; TCRdb's copy keeps in-frame clones and lacks some. V, J and clone size reflect that table, while D and trimming were determined from the DNA. The table shows 25,000 to 35,000 clones, with about 91% occurring only once. The sequence was obtained from a human donor in a cohort sampled during active COVID-19. What was sequenced was peripheral blood. This sequence joins TRBV11-2 and TRBJ2-3, with 10 bases that match TRBD1. The CDR3 region is CASSRTGTGVDTQYF. Here the CDR3 DNA reads TGTGCCAGCAGCAGAACCGGGACAGGGGTAGATACGCAGTATTTT.